The rows below give T cell receptor beta chains drawn from one sample of a study of shared clonotypes between healthy human individuals. Generated by immunoSEQ multiplex PCR, the TCRdb table keeps only in-frame clones and is missing some. The sample contains about 960,000 clones, 70% to 85% of which appear only once. Sample: memory CD4+ T cells sorted from blood. The receptors were gathered from a young man in good health. Each CDR3 is given without its conserved first and last residue. Each record gives: V gene, CDR3 length, J gene, CDR3 protein.

>TRBV6-5|13|TRBJ1-3
ASRRDSRSGNTIY
>TRBV6-5|14|TRBJ1-2
ASSYSKNRRDYGYT
>TRBV14|11|TRBJ2-5
ASSQLAQETQY
>TRBV10-3|13|TRBJ1-6
AISESPGDNSPLH
>TRBV29-1|10|TRBJ2-7
SVRFGAYEQY
>TRBV10-2|10|TRBJ2-7
ASSSIIYEQY
>TRBV7-9|11|TRBJ2-4
AIGTGAKNIQY
>TRBV7-6|13|TRBJ1-1
ASSLQSQSYTEAF
>TRBV5-4|13|TRBJ1-1
ASSFRDRAYTEAF
>TRBV7-9|11|TRBJ2-7
ASGGQSVYEQY
>TRBV25-1|10|TRBJ1-2
ASIGNHYGYT
>TRBV2|13|TRBJ2-7
ASSTFDRGPYEQY
>TRBV7-8|11|TRBJ2-7
ASSSQGVYEQY
>TRBV10-1|18|TRBJ2-5
ASSAMGLAGGPPYEETQY
>TRBV30|10|TRBJ1-2
AWSVSSYGYT
>TRBV7-9|13|TRBJ2-6
ASSLWGQGTNVLT
>TRBV5-6|14|TRBJ2-3
ASRHGTSGRWDTQY
>TRBV30|11|TRBJ1-2
AWSVLRGYGYT
>TRBV5-4|14|TRBJ2-5
ASSSGTSGAQETQY
>TRBV6-4|14|TRBJ2-3
ASSEDSTFLTDTQY
>TRBV6-5|10|TRBJ2-1
ASGLVSGEQF
>TRBV6-1|13|TRBJ2-1
ASRAYGGRTNEQF
>TRBV7-9|13|TRBJ1-4
ASSLGPKWNEKLF
>TRBV10-2|12|TRBJ1-6
ASTGTGRGSPLH
>TRBV4-2|16|TRBJ2-3
ASSQEVRGPRRTDTQY
>TRBV19|12|TRBJ2-1
ASSSPPEYVEQF
>TRBV13|12|TRBJ2-2
ARGQRGGTGELF
>TRBV4-1|15|TRBJ1-2
ASRRFEEGVPSYVYT
>TRBV7-7|11|TRBJ2-1
ASSPDSYNEQF
>TRBV30|12|TRBJ1-2
AWSVRRGASGYT
>TRBV19|12|TRBJ2-5
ASSIGAGEETQY
>TRBV28|9|TRBJ2-7
ASGRSYEQY
>TRBV10-3|11|TRBJ1-6
AISEDRNSPLH
>TRBV10-2|10|TRBJ1-2
ASTDGLAGYT
>TRBV7-2|13|TRBJ2-7
ASSLVGQGLYEQY
>TRBV7-8|14|TRBJ1-2
ASSLVGGWTGGGYT
>TRBV28|13|TRBJ2-3
ASRGTKTSTDTQY